The clone carrying this T cell receptor (beta chain) came up once. This sample stems from a study of T cell changes during pregnancy in multiple sclerosis. The CDR3 consists of 10 residues. The germline gives CDR1 DFQATT, CDR2 SNEGSKA (reference sequence). V was cut by 8 bases and J by 5 bases, with 9 bases left in between. The assay was immunoSEQ multiplex PCR, and TCRdb's table has in-frame clones only and misses some. Among over 75,000 clones listed, almost 95% were seen once. The chain employs TRBV20-1 and TRBJ2-5; D remains ambiguous. The source is a female donor with multiple sclerosis, enrolled in a pregnancy study. The starting material was peripheral blood, obtained in the first trimester of pregnancy. CDR3 sequence: CSLQRETQYF. In DNA form, the CDR3 reads TGCAGTTTGCAGAGGGAGACCCAGTACTTC.